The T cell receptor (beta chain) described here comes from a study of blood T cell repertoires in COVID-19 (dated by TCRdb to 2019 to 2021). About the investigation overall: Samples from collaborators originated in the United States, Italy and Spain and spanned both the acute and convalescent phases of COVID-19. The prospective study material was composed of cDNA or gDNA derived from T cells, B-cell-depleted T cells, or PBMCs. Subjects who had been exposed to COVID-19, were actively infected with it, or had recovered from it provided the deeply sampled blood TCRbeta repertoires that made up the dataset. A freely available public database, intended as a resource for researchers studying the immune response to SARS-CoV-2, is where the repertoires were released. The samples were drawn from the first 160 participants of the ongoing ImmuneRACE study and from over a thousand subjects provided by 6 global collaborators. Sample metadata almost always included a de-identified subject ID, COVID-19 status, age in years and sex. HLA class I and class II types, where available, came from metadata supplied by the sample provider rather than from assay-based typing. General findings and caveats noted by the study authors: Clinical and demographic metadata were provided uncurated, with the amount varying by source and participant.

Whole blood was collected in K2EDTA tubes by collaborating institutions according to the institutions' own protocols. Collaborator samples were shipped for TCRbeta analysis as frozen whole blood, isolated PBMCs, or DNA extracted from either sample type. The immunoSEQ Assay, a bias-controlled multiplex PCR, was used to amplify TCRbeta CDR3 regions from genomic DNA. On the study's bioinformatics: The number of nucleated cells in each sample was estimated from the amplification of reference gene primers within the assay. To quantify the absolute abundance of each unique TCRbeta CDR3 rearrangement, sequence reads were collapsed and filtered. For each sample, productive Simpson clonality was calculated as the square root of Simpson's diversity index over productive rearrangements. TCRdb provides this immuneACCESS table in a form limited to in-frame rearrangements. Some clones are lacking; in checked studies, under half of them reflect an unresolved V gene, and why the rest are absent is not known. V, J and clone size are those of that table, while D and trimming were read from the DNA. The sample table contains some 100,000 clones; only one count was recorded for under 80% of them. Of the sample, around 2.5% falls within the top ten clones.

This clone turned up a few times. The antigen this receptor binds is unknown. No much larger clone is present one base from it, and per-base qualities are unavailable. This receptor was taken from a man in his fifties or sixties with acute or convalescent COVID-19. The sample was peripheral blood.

The CDR3 loop reads CATSRDLIFTGDHYGYTF. The sequence in DNA is TGTGCCACCAGCAGAGATCTAATATTTACGGGGGACCACTATGGCTACACCTTC. The chain is assembled from TRBV15 and TRBJ1-2, with TRBD1 as a weak D call on 5 bases. From the germline V gene (reference sequence), CDR1 is LNHNV and CDR2 is YYDKDF. Between the V and J ends, shortened by 0 bases and 3 bases respectively, the junction contains 20 bases. There are 18 amino acids in the CDR3, from cysteine to phenylalanine inclusive. CDR3 DNA only is kept here, 54 bases in frame from base 1.